The 10 T cell receptor beta chains in this list originate from one sample, sequenced in a study of T cell responses to AZD1222 COVID-19 vaccine. Sequencing was performed with immunoSEQ multiplex PCR; in TCRdb, only in-frame clones are kept and a portion is missing. The sample holds about 160,000 clones, about nine tenths seen once. Sequenced material: peripheral blood, taken on day 0 of AZD1222 vaccination. Receptors were obtained from an adult in good health.

The chain carries TRBV6-2 or TRBV6-3 and TRBJ1-1, with D maybe TRBD1 (5 bases). The CDR3 runs to 13 residues. V lost 4 bases and J 5 bases, leaving 11 bases between the germline ends. Germline V gene lookup returns CDR1 MNHEY and CDR2 SVGEGT. This chain's CDR3 is CASSLAGRTEAFF. Here the CDR3 DNA reads TGTGCCAGCAGTTTAGCAGGGAGGACTGAAGCTTTCTTT.

This clone was seen just once. The chain recombines TRBV28 with TRBJ2-7; 12 bases agree with TRBD2. The trim removed 8 bases at V and 3 bases at J, leaving 8 bases unmatched. The CDR3 runs to 15 residues. The V gene's germline CDR1 is MDHEN and CDR2 SYDVKM. The CDR3 reads CASWARTSGVYEQYF. The CDR3 coding sequence is TGTGCCAGCTGGGCCCGGACTAGCGGGGTCTACGAGCAGTACTTC.

A word on this clone: Within the sample, other DNA sequences also encode this same CDR3. This sequence joins TRBV28 and TRBJ1-5; no reliable D call. From germline, CDR1 is MDHEN and CDR2 SYDVKM. Trimming left V 3 bases short and J 4 bases short, with 4 bases between. CDR3 size: 12 residues. The CDR3 sequence is CASSLENQPQHF. Here the CDR3 DNA reads TGTGCCAGCAGTTTGGAGAATCAGCCCCAGCATTTT.

The J gene is TRBJ2-7, the V gene TRBV6-5, with D possibly matching TRBD1 (6 bases). Trimming left V 9 bases short and J 1 base short, with 16 bases between. The CDR3 sequence is 14 residues long. CDR1 MNHEY and CDR2 SVGAGI come from the germline V gene. The CDR3 sequence is CASYRTGQSYEQYF. The CDR3 DNA reads as TGTGCCAGTTACCGAACCGGACAGTCCTACGAGCAGTACTTC.

The rearrangement links TRBV30 to TRBJ2-7; D is possibly TRBD2 (6 bases). V lost 0 bases to trimming and J lost 2 bases, with 14 bases between them. This CDR3 spans 15 amino acids. CDR1 and CDR2 (germline): GTSNPN, SVGIG (reference sequence). In DNA, the CDR3 is TGTGCCTGGAGTGTACGGGGGACGCCGGCCTACGAGCAGTACTTC. This encodes CAWSVRGTPAYEQYF.

The gene calls are TRBV11-1 and TRBJ2-3; D is unresolved. This CDR3 is built from 16 residues. Germline V lookup: CDR1 SGHAT, CDR2 FQDESV (reference sequence). The V gene lost 5 bases and the J gene lost 5 bases, with 20 bases spanning the gap. The CDR3 reads CASSTRTAVERDTQYF. CDR3 bases: TGTGCCAGCAGCACCAGAACGGCAGTAGAGCGAGATACGCAGTATTTT.

The chain carries TRBV28 and TRBJ2-2; D may be TRBD1 (5 bases). The CDR3 covers 14 residues. V lost 8 bases to trimming and J lost 4 bases, with 14 bases between them. The germline CDR1 and CDR2 sequences are MDHEN and SYDVKM. The CDR3 region is CASRLLGVTGELFF. CDR3 sequence (DNA): TGTGCCAGCCGTCTCTTAGGGGTCACCGGGGAGCTGTTTTTT.

The genes are TRBV30 and TRBJ1-6, with 8 bases identical to TRBD1. The CDR3 is made up of 18 amino acids. The germline CDR1 and CDR2 sequences are GTSNPN and SVGIG (reference sequence). After removal of 0 bases from V and 0 bases from J, the junction contained 7 bases not matched to a gene. CDR3 in amino acids: CAWSVRQGLNSYNSPLHF. Here the CDR3 DNA reads TGTGCCTGGAGTGTACGACAGGGGTTAAACTCCTATAATTCACCCCTCCACTTT. Drawing the rest from reference TRBV30 and TRBJ1-6, the complete variable domain is SQTIHQWPATLVQPVGSPLSLECTVEGTSNPNLYWYRQAAGRGLQLLFYSVGIGQISSEVPQNLSASRPQDRQFILSSKKLLLSDSGFYLCAWSVRQGLNSYNSPLHFGNGTRLTVT.

This clone was seen once. Compared with germline, one end of the junction differs, possibly owing to a read error. This chain links TRBV7-2 with TRBJ2-3, with D unresolved. Germline lookup yields CDR1 SGHTA and CDR2 FQGNSA. The CDR3 spans 12 residues. In DNA, the CDR3 is TGTGCCAGCAGTTTAGTGGTAGATACGCAGTATTTT. This codes for CASSLVVDTQYF.

The chain employs TRBV7-8 and TRBJ1-1, with D tentatively TRBD1 (5 bases). In germline, CDR1 is SGHVS, CDR2 FQNEAQ. V lost 1 base to trimming and J lost 5 bases, with 17 bases between them. The CDR3 extends over 16 amino acids. CDR3 loop: CASSLGYWEGMTEAFF. The CDR3 region has the DNA TGTGCCAGCAGCTTAGGGTACTGGGAGGGGATGACTGAAGCTTTCTTT. The full variable domain, in which reference TRBV7-8 and TRBJ1-1 provide the parts outside the CDR3, is GAGVSQSPRYKVAKRGQDVALRCDPISGHVSLFWYQQALGQGPEFLTYFQNEAQLDKSGLPSDRFFAERPEGSVSTLKIQRTQQEDSAVYLCASSLGYWEGMTEAFFGQGTRLTVV.